This entry features one T cell receptor (beta chain) sequence. No antigen is known for it. This sample includes further DNA sequences coding for the same CDR3. The V segment lost 1 base and the J segment 6 bases; nucleotides outside the gene matches: 3. This CDR3 is 15 amino acids long. CDR1 is SGHTA and CDR2 is FQGNSA in the germline V gene. Sequenced by immunoSEQ multiplex PCR; TCRdb stores in-frame clones only, minus some. The sample holds fewer than 70,000 clones, about 88% seen once. Collection of blood occurred at baseline, at cycle 4 day 1, and at cycle 7 day 1. The source of the sample is a study of OX40 agonist ivuxolimab in advanced cancers. On the study more broadly: Patients achieving partial responses numbered three: one hepatocellular carcinoma case and two cutaneous melanoma cases.

Findings of the study overall: Antigen specificity was not determined for the expanded peripheral T cells.

This clonotype originated in an adult with an advanced solid tumor such as melanoma, head and neck, liver or kidney cancer. The rearrangement links TRBV7-2 to TRBJ2-7; 13 positions match TRBD2. This material consisted of CD4+ or CD8+ T cells sorted from blood, taken in a trial of the OX40 agonist ivuxolimab. The CDR3 loop reads CASSLGLAGGVEQYF. The CDR3 bases are TGTGCCAGCAGCTTAGGACTAGCGGGAGGAGTCGAGCAGTACTTC.